A single sample is the source of the 24 T cell receptor beta chains below, sequenced in a study of blood T cell repertoires in COVID-19. Libraries were prepared by immunoSEQ multiplex PCR; TCRdb keeps only in-frame clonotypes and omits some of them. The data hold 100,000 or so clones, with approximately 82% observed a single time. The sequencing sample was made of peripheral blood. These receptors were obtained from a man in his sixties or seventies with active or convalescent COVID-19.

This sequence joins TRBV4-2 and TRBJ1-6; tentative D call: TRBD1 (6 bases). The CDR3 contains 15 residues. The V gene's germline CDR1 is LGHNA and CDR2 YNFKEQ. The V gene lost 0 bases and the J gene lost 9 bases, with 12 bases spanning the gap. CDR3 nucleotide sequence: TGTGCCAGCAGCCAAGAAGGGGGTCTGAGTTCACCCCTCCACTTT. Its protein product is CASSQEGGLSSPLHF.

The V call is TRBV12-3 or TRBV12-4, the J call TRBJ1-2, with 7 bases fitting TRBD1. J gave up 4 bases and V 10 bases, and 9 bases lay outside the gene matches. The CDR3 consists of 13 residues. The CDR3 is CATWTGESYGYTF. The CDR3 nucleotides are TGTGCCACTTGGACAGGCGAGAGCTATGGCTACACCTTC.

The rearrangement links TRBV21-1 to TRBJ2-3; the table's TRBD2 call for D was not verified on the DNA. TRBV21-1 is listed as a pseudogene. The CDR3 extends over 17 amino acids. CDR3: CASSKAGGAGNTDTQYF. CDR3 bases: TGTGCCAGCAGCAAAGCGGGGGGGGCCGGAAACACAGATACGCAGTATTTT.

This chain connects TRBV11-3 to TRBJ1-2; D possibly corresponds to TRBD1 (5 bases). This CDR3 has 12 amino acids. Germline V gene sequence: CDR1 SGHNT, CDR2 YENEEA. With 5 bases removed from V and 4 bases from J, the gap between germline ends came to 8 bases. CDR3 in DNA: TGTGCCAGCAGCCCTAGGGGCTATGGCTACACCTTC. Translating gives CASSPRGYGYTF.

This chain links TRBV6-1 with TRBJ1-4; D is undetermined. V was clipped by 9 bases and J by 0 bases, with 14 bases between them. Germline V lookup: CDR1 MNHNS, CDR2 SASEGT. The CDR3 covers 15 residues. The CDR3 spells CASYHRQTTNEKLFF. In nucleotides, the CDR3 is TGTGCCAGTTATCACCGACAAACAACTAATGAAAAACTGTTTTTT.

The chain uses TRBV3-1 (or the pseudogene TRBV3-2) and TRBJ1-3; perhaps TRBD1 as D (6 bases). V was clipped by 0 bases and J by 4 bases, with 13 bases between them. The CDR3 is 16 amino acids. CDR1 is LGHDT and CDR2 is YNNKEL in the germline V gene (reference sequence). CDR3: CASSQDRGPQGNTIYF. CDR3 bases: TGTGCCAGCAGCCAAGACAGGGGCCCGCAGGGAAACACCATATATTTT.

The chain recombines TRBV5-4 with TRBJ1-1; D is unresolved. CDR3 size: 13 residues. Germline-derived CDR1 and CDR2 are SGHNT and YYREEE (reference sequence). Deletions cut 0 bases from V and 8 bases from J, with 11 bases between. In DNA, the CDR3 is TGTGCCAGCAGCTTGGACGCCCGGCGGGAAGCTTTCTTT. Protein product: CASSLDARREAFF. The variable domain in full, with the rest retrieved from reference TRBV5-4 and TRBJ1-1, is ETGVTQSPTHLIKTRGQQVTLRCSSQSGHNTVSWYQQALGQGPQFIFQYYREEENGRGNFPPRFSGLQFPNYSSELNVNALELDDSALYLCASSLDARREAFFGQGTRLTVV.

The genes are TRBV11-3 and TRBJ2-7; 11 bases match TRBD2. Per germline, CDR1 SGHNT and CDR2 YENEEA. The CDR3 covers 17 residues. Unmatched junction bases numbered 8, after V lost 1 base and J lost 3 bases. The CDR3 bases are TGTGCCAGCAGCTTAGGGATACTAGCGGGGGCAGACTACGAGCAGTACTTC. Its protein is CASSLGILAGADYEQYF.

This clone has more than one count but fewer than ten. This chain links TRBV4-2 with TRBJ1-2; TRBD1 might be the D (6 bases). The CDR3 covers 16 residues. Germline-derived CDR1 and CDR2 are LGHNA and YNFKEQ. V gave up 4 bases and J gave up 1 base, with 16 bases separating them. The CDR3 DNA reads TGTGCCAGCAGCCGGGGACACATCCTTTTTAACTATGGCTACACCTTC. Its translation is CASSRGHILFNYGYTF.

The rearrangement uses TRBV19 and TRBJ1-2; 7 positions agree with TRBD1. Germline V gives CDR1 LNHDA, CDR2 SQIVND (reference sequence). Trimming removed 1 base from V and 0 bases from J; junction bases left unmatched: 2. The CDR3 length is 15 residues. The CDR3 sequence: CASSIGDSPNYGYTF. Here the CDR3 DNA reads TGTGCCAGTAGTATAGGGGACAGTCCTAACTATGGCTACACCTTC.

This clone has more than one count but fewer than ten. J is TRBJ2-2 and V is TRBV5-4, with a tentative D call TRBD1 (6 bases). This CDR3 spans 17 amino acids. Germline CDR1 and CDR2: SGHNT and YYREEE (reference sequence). V dropped 0 bases and J dropped 5 bases, with 17 bases sitting between them. CDR3 region: CASSLAEQGMRTGELFF. The CDR3 DNA sequence: TGTGCCAGCAGCTTGGCCGAGCAGGGGATGAGAACCGGGGAGCTGTTTTTT.

J is TRBJ1-4 and V is TRBV29-1; TRBD1 might be the D (6 bases). V was cut by 7 bases and J by 3 bases, with 12 bases left in between. The CDR3 runs 13 residues. CDR1 is SQVTM and CDR2 is ANQGSEA in the germline V gene. The CDR3 DNA is TGCAGCGGGATGGGGGCTCCTAATGAAAAACTGTTTTTT. It is translated as CSGMGAPNEKLFF. Supplemented by reference TRBV29-1 and TRBJ1-4, the full variable domain reads SAVISQKPSRDICQRGTSLTIQCQVDSQVTMMFWYRQQPGQSLTLIATANQGSEATYESGFVIDKFPISRPNLTFSTLTVSNMSPEDSSIYLCSGMGAPNEKLFFGSGTQLSVL.

The rearrangement joins TRBV6-5 to TRBJ2-7; 12 nucleotides align to TRBD2. Germline lookup yields CDR1 MNHEY and CDR2 SVGAGI. The CDR3 extends over 15 amino acids. V lost 6 bases and J lost 2; bases outside the gene matches: 5. For the CDR3, the DNA is TGTGCCAGCAGACTAGCGGGGGGTATTACCTACGAGCAGTACTTC. This sequence encodes CASRLAGGITYEQYF.

The chain combines TRBV27 with TRBJ2-3; tentative D call: TRBD1 (5 bases). Trimming took off 3 bases at V and 4 bases at J, with 14 bases between the two ends. This CDR3 contains 15 residues. Germline V gene lookup returns CDR1 MNHEY and CDR2 SMNVEV (reference sequence). The CDR3 DNA is TGTGCCAGCAGTTTGAGGCAGGGCTCGGCAGATACGCAGTATTTT. This sequence encodes CASSLRQGSADTQYF.

This chain joins TRBV24-1 and TRBJ2-1, with a possible D match to TRBD1 (6 bases). V dropped 2 bases and J dropped 0 bases, with 10 bases sitting between them. The CDR3 has 16 residues. Per the germline V gene, CDR1 is KGHDR and CDR2 is SFDVKD. CDR3 coding DNA: TGTGCCACCAGTGATTCACAGGGCTACTCCTACAATGAGCAGTTCTTC. Protein: CATSDSQGYSYNEQFF.

This clone was seen a few times. This sequence joins TRBV7-9 and TRBJ2-7; 7 nucleotides match TRBD1. CDR3 length equals 15 residues. Trimming took 3 bases from V and 6 from J; bases not matched to a gene: 11. Germline V gene data show CDR1 as SEHNR and CDR2 as FQNEAQ (reference sequence). The CDR3 DNA is TGTGCCAGCAGCTTCCCCTCCGACAGGGTATCCGAGCAGTACTTC. Translating gives CASSFPSDRVSEQYF.

This chain uses TRBV19 with TRBJ1-3; no clear D gene. Germline V gene sequence: CDR1 LNHDA, CDR2 SQIVND (reference sequence). The V end was cut by 9 bases, the J end by 0 bases, with 12 bases between. The CDR3 runs to 14 residues. CDR3 sequence reads: CASHQARSGNTIYF. CDR3 bases: TGTGCCAGCCACCAGGCCCGCTCTGGAAACACCATATATTTT.

This chain connects TRBV5-1 to TRBJ1-2, with 7 bases that match TRBD1. Per germline, CDR1 SGHRS and CDR2 YFSETQ. J gave up 4 bases and V 8 bases, and 11 bases lay outside the gene matches. This CDR3 contains 14 residues. The DNA for the CDR3 is TGCGCCAGTCGACTTGAAGGGGGCTCCTATGGCTACACCTTC. The encoded protein is CASRLEGGSYGYTF.

This chain uses TRBV10-3 with TRBJ2-3; 10 bases are shared with TRBD2. Germline CDR1 and CDR2: ENHRY and SYGVKD. The CDR3 is 15 amino acids. J lost 11 bases, V lost 3 bases, and 11 bases had no gene match. CDR3 bases: TGTGCCATCAGTGACTCTAGCGGGGGCGCAGGGGGGCAGTATTTT. It translates to CAISDSSGGAGGQYF.

The chain uses TRBV9 and TRBJ2-7; D perhaps matches TRBD1 (5 bases). The CDR3 is 14 residues long. The germline V and J ends were trimmed by 0 bases and 6 bases, with 13 bases remaining between them. Germline V gene data show CDR1 as SGDLS and CDR2 as YYNGEE. The CDR3, as DNA: TGTGCCAGCAGCGTAGGTTCCGGCCAGGGCGAGCAGTACTTC. Amino acids: CASSVGSGQGEQYF. Looking up the rest from reference TRBV9 and TRBJ2-7 gives the full variable domain: DSGVTQTPKHLITATGQRVTLRCSPRSGDLSVYWYQQSLDQGLQFLIQYYNGEERAKGNILERFSAQQFPDLHSELNLSSLELGDSALYFCASSVGSGQGEQYFGPGTRLTVT.

V gene TRBV29-1 combines with J gene TRBJ2-3; TRBD1 might be the D (5 bases). The V gene's germline CDR1 is SQVTM and CDR2 ANQGSEA. This CDR3 has 12 residues. The germline V and J ends were trimmed by 7 bases and 2 bases, with 10 bases remaining between them. CDR3 loop: CSGRAHTDTQYF. The CDR3 bases are TGCAGCGGCAGGGCGCACACAGATACGCAGTATTTT.

The V call is TRBV24-1, the J call TRBJ2-7; 10 nucleotides line up with TRBD2. The germline CDR1 and CDR2 sequences are KGHDR and SFDVKD. The CDR3 extends over 17 amino acids. V trimming: 3 bases; J trimming: 2 bases; junction bases outside the gene matches: 9. As DNA, the CDR3 is TGTGCCACCAGTGATCCTCGTAGCGGGGGGTTCCCCTACGAGCAGTACTTC. Its translation is CATSDPRSGGFPYEQYF.

The chain uses TRBV19 and TRBJ1-1; 7 positions match TRBD1. Losses at the gene ends were 6 bases for V and 4 bases for J; bases not matched to a gene: 14. Per germline, CDR1 LNHDA and CDR2 SQIVND (reference sequence). The CDR3 has 16 residues. This CDR3 is CASSPEKGAGSTEAFF. The CDR3 DNA follows: TGTGCCAGTAGCCCAGAGAAGGGGGCGGGAAGCACTGAAGCTTTCTTT. Full variable domain (rest looked up from reference TRBV19 and TRBJ1-1): DGGITQSPKYLFRKEGQNVTLSCEQNLNHDAMYWYRQDPGQGLRLIYYSQIVNDFQKGDIAEGYSVSREKKESFPLTVTSAQKNPTAFYLCASSPEKGAGSTEAFFGQGTRLTVV.

This clone has just a few counts. This sequence joins TRBV5-1 and TRBJ2-2; 12 nucleotides align to TRBD2. Germline V gives CDR1 SGHRS, CDR2 YFSETQ. The J segment lost 6 bases and the V segment lost 0 bases, leaving 6 bases of the junction unmatched. CDR3 length: 17 residues. CDR3 coding DNA: TGCGCCAGCAGCTTGGAGGTCCCTAGCGGGGGGGCCGGGGAGCTGTTTTTT. Residues: CASSLEVPSGGAGELFF.